The 25 T cell receptor beta chains below come from one sample, sequenced in a study of blood T cells in healthy people across ages. Primed by a sample-barcoded 5' primer and a J-beta primer mix, a second PCR proceeded for about 6 to 11 cycles. TCRdb called the 5' RACE reads again in MiXCR, with one record for every CDR3 protein. The sample comprises 1.5 million or so distinct CDR3 sequences, roughly 43% of which are singletons, and under 5% rests with the top ten. Sequenced: blood. These receptors came from a woman between 18 and 29 years old in good health.

On this clonotype itself: A much larger clone is a single base away; this may be a read error. V and J are TRBV24-1 and TRBJ2-5; D unclear. Per the germline V gene, CDR1 is KGHDR and CDR2 is SFDVKD. This CDR3 region has 14 residues. The DNA for the CDR3 is TGTGCCACCAGTGATACCAATGACCAAGAGGCCCAGTACTTC. Translated: CATSDTNDQEAQYF.

The chain couples TRBV4-2 to TRBJ1-5; D may be TRBD1 (6 bases). The V gene lost 0 bases and the J gene lost 1 base, with 10 bases spanning the gap. The CDR3 is made up of 16 amino acids. Germline values: CDR1 LGHNA, CDR2 YNFKEQ. DNA of the CDR3: TGTGCCAGCAGCCAAGATGGAGGGGGGAGCAATCAGCCCCAGCATTTT. Translated: CASSQDGGGSNQPQHF.

V gene TRBV10-2 combines with J gene TRBJ2-2; the match to TRBD2 covers 7 bases. With 6 bases clipped from V and 4 bases from J, the junction kept 2 bases outside the gene matches. Germline CDR1 reads WSHSY; CDR2 reads SAAADI. The CDR3 totals 13 residues. The CDR3 loop is CASRAGSTGELFF. The CDR3 DNA sequence: TGCGCCAGCAGAGCGGGGAGCACCGGGGAGCTGTTTTTT.

The chain links TRBV5-1 to TRBJ1-5; 7 bases align to TRBD1. This CDR3 has 17 amino acids. Germline CDR1 and CDR2: SGHRS and YFSETQ. Unmatched junction bases numbered 14, after V lost 4 bases and J lost 4 bases. This chain's CDR3 is CASSTRNLDRVNQPQHF. DNA for the CDR3: TGCGCCAGCAGCACGAGGAACTTAGACAGGGTTAATCAGCCCCAGCATTTT.

This clonotype was detected only once. V and J are TRBV20-1 and TRBJ2-3, with D uncertain. The CDR3 contains 10 residues. In germline, CDR1 is DFQATT, CDR2 SNEGSKA (reference sequence). V was clipped by 6 bases and J by 5 bases, with 6 bases between them. The CDR3 DNA sequence: TGCAGTGCCCCCAAAGATACGCAGTATTTT. Encoded protein: CSAPKDTQYF.

This clonotype was recorded many times. The chain uses TRBV20-1 and TRBJ2-5; possible D gene TRBD1, 6 bases. The germline V and J ends were trimmed by 3 bases and 3 bases, with 8 bases remaining between them. CDR1 DFQATT and CDR2 SNEGSKA come from the germline V gene (reference sequence). The CDR3 is 12 residues long. The DNA of the CDR3 is TGCAGTGCTAGGGCAGGGGAAGAGACCCAGTACTTC. It yields the protein CSARAGEETQYF.

The V gene is TRBV12-3 or TRBV12-4, the J gene TRBJ2-1; TRBD2 is a possible D gene (5 bases). V lost 6 bases to trimming and J lost 4 bases, with 10 bases between them. The CDR3 loop spans 13 amino acids. DNA for the CDR3: TGTGCCAGCAGGTGGACTCCTTACAATGAGCAGTTCTTC. It is translated as CASRWTPYNEQFF.

This clonotype was seen more than once but under ten times. The chain employs TRBV4-2 and TRBJ2-1, with 10 bases matching TRBD2. The CDR3 covers 17 residues. The germline V gene has CDR1 LGHNA and CDR2 YNFKEQ. V lost 0 bases, J lost 1 base, and 3 bases stayed unmatched. The CDR3 region has the DNA TGTGCCAGCAGCCAAGAGATAGCGGGAGGATCCTACAATGAGCAGTTCTTC. Protein product: CASSQEIAGGSYNEQFF.

This clonotype was seen a single time. This chain uses TRBV5-1 with TRBJ1-3; D might be TRBD1 (5 bases). Germline CDR1 is SGHRS and CDR2 is YFSETQ. V gave up 2 bases and J gave up 0 bases, with 15 bases separating them. The CDR3 consists of 17 residues. CDR3 nucleotides: TGCGCCAGCAGCTTAGGTCCAACAGGCCTCTCTGGAAACACCATATATTTT. Encoded protein: CASSLGPTGLSGNTIYF.

The gene calls are TRBV29-1 and TRBJ2-1, with a tentative D call TRBD1 (5 bases). The V end was cut by 5 bases, the J end by 2 bases, with 16 bases between. This CDR3 comprises 15 residues. CDR1 and CDR2 from the germline V gene are SQVTM and ANQGSEA. The CDR3 DNA is TGCAGCGTTCCTCAAGACAGAAGAACCTACAATGAGCAGTTCTTC. This sequence encodes CSVPQDRRTYNEQFF.

In DNA, the CDR3 is TGTGCCAGTTCGGGATTGGAAAACATTCAGTACTTC. Protein product: CASSGLENIQYF. This chain links TRBV12-3 or TRBV12-4 with TRBJ2-5; D perhaps matches TRBD2 (5 bases). Matching the DNA end better, TRBJ2-4 makes the J call doubtful. The CDR3 spans 12 residues.

DNA for the CDR3: TGTGCCAGCAAGGGGGCGGAGCGGGGATCCTACAATGAGCAGTTCTTC. It is translated as CASKGAERGSYNEQFF. The genes are TRBV25-1 and TRBJ2-1; D is tentatively TRBD1 or TRBD2 (7 bases each). Germline-derived CDR1 and CDR2 are MGHDK and SYGVNS. Trimming took 7 bases from V and 1 from J, leaving 17 bases between them. This CDR3 region has 16 residues.

In its sample, this clonotype was seen a few times. The chain is built from TRBV4-3 and TRBJ2-1, with TRBD2 identical over 9 bases. The ends lost 0 bases at V and 0 bases at J; junction bases unmatched: 6. The CDR3 covers 18 residues. Germline CDR1 and CDR2: LGHNA and YSLEER. The CDR3 DNA reads as TGCGCCAGCAGCCAAGATTTCCTAGCGGGATTCTCCTACAATGAGCAGTTCTTC. Protein product: CASSQDFLAGFSYNEQFF.

This clonotype was counted a few times. This chain connects TRBV2 to TRBJ1-1; the match to TRBD1 covers 9 bases. The CDR3 covers 13 residues. V was clipped by 3 bases and J by 4 bases; unmatched bases: 0. The germline V gene encodes CDR1 SNHLY and CDR2 FYNNEI. CDR3 coding DNA: TGTGCCAGCAGTGAGGACAGGGGCACTGAAGCTTTCTTT. It yields the protein CASSEDRGTEAFF. Combining the CDR3 with reference TRBV2 and TRBJ1-1 gives the whole variable domain EPEVTQTPSHQVTQMGQEVILRCVPISNHLYFYWYRQILGQKVEFLVSFYNNEISEKSEIFDDQFSVERPDGSNFTLKIRSTKLEDSAMYFCASSEDRGTEAFFGQGTRLTVV.

The rearrangement uses TRBV20-1 and TRBJ1-4; no clear D. This CDR3 has 12 residues. V was clipped by 6 bases and J by 8 bases, with 13 bases between them. Germline CDR1 is DFQATT and CDR2 is SNEGSKA (reference sequence). CDR3 sequence reads: CSATDSGEKLFF. The DNA for the CDR3 is TGCAGTGCAACCGATTCGGGGGAAAAACTGTTTTTT.

A few counts support this clonotype. The chain links TRBV12-3 or TRBV12-4 to TRBJ2-7; D remains ambiguous. The CDR3 is 12 residues long. Trimming shortened V by 2 bases and J by 4 bases, and 6 bases separated the two germline ends. CDR3 bases: TGTGCCAGCAGTTTAACGTGGTACGAGCAGTACTTC. It specifies CASSLTWYEQYF.

This chain connects TRBV6-1 to TRBJ1-4; 8 bases match TRBD1. Germline CDR1 MNHNS, CDR2 SASEGT. J lost 7 bases, V lost 6 bases, and 25 bases had no gene match. The CDR3 runs 20 residues. CDR3 nucleotides: TGTGCCAGCAGGAAATTCGTCGGTGGTGCCTGGACAGGGTCTGGTGAAAAACTGTTTTTT. Protein product: CASRKFVGGAWTGSGEKLFF.

This rearrangement joins TRBV11-2 to TRBJ2-7; no firm D call. V was clipped by 3 bases and J by 7 bases, with 10 bases between them. The germline gives CDR1 SGHAT, CDR2 FQNNGV. CDR3 size: 12 residues. The CDR3 reads CASSFFVDEQYF. The CDR3 nucleotides are TGTGCCAGCAGCTTTTTTGTGGATGAGCAGTACTTC.

The V gene is TRBV20-1, the J gene TRBJ2-5; D could derive from TRBD1 or TRBD2 (5 bases each). Germline V CDR1 and CDR2: DFQATT, SNEGSKA (reference sequence). V was cut by 6 bases and J by 0 bases, with 14 bases left in between. This CDR3 spans 14 amino acids. This CDR3 is CSATLGVYQETQYF. The CDR3 DNA sequence: TGCAGTGCAACGCTGGGGGTGTACCAAGAGACCCAGTACTTC.

This chain connects TRBV29-1 to TRBJ2-3; TRBD2 agrees at 13 bases. V trimming: 8 bases; J trimming: 4 bases; junction bases outside the gene matches: 6. This CDR3 comprises 14 residues. The germline CDR1 and CDR2 sequences are SQVTM and ANQGSEA. CDR3 in amino acids: CSSGLAGDPDTQYF. The CDR3, as DNA: TGCAGCTCAGGACTAGCGGGGGATCCAGATACGCAGTATTTT.

A few counts support this clonotype. This chain uses TRBV7-9 with TRBJ2-1; 7 nucleotides match TRBD1. CDR3 length: 16 amino acids. Trimming removed 8 bases from V and 2 bases from J; junction bases left unmatched: 12. Germline CDR1 reads SEHNR; CDR2 reads FQNEAQ (reference sequence). The CDR3 bases are TGTGCCAGCTCTAGTCTTTCCGGGACAGCCTACAATGAGCAGTTCTTC. Encoded protein: CASSSLSGTAYNEQFF.

This clonotype was observed a handful of times. The chain has TRBV25-1 and TRBJ1-5, with a possible D match to TRBD1 (6 bases). The germline V and J ends were trimmed by 8 bases and 11 bases, with 13 bases remaining between them. There are 11 residues in the CDR3. Germline CDR1 MGHDK, CDR2 SYGVNS. This CDR3 is CASRDTPTQHF. Here the CDR3 DNA reads TGTGCCAGCCGGGACACTCCGACCCAGCATTTT.

The V call is TRBV5-1, the J call TRBJ2-7; 8 bases are shared with TRBD1. Germline-derived CDR1 and CDR2 are SGHRS and YFSETQ. The CDR3 spans 16 residues. The ends lost 3 bases at V and 1 base at J; junction bases unmatched: 9. CDR3: CASSSNTGGRSYEQYF. The DNA of the CDR3 is TGCGCCAGCAGCTCTAATACAGGGGGGAGATCCTACGAGCAGTACTTC. Full variable domain (missing parts from reference TRBV5-1 and TRBJ2-7): KAGVTQTPRYLIKTRGQQVTLSCSPISGHRSVSWYQQTPGQGLQFLFEYFSETQRNKGNFPGRFSGRQFSNSRSEMNVSTLELGDSALYLCASSSNTGGRSYEQYFGPGTRLTVT.

This clonotype was detected only a few times. V gene TRBV27 combines with J gene TRBJ2-3; D call uncertain. The CDR3 runs 12 residues. V lost 4 bases, J lost 8 bases, and 10 bases lay in between. Germline-derived CDR1 and CDR2 are MNHEY and SMNVEV (reference sequence). In DNA, the CDR3 is TGTGCCAGCAGTTCCCCTAGTGCTACGCAGTATTTT. It codes for CASSSPSATQYF.

The chain couples TRBV6-5 to TRBJ1-2, with 8 nucleotides matching TRBD1. CDR3 size: 17 residues. Unmatched junction bases numbered 9, after V lost 0 bases and J lost 3 bases. Germline CDR1 MNHEY, CDR2 SVGAGI. The chain's CDR3 is CASSYSARGRPYYGYTF. As DNA, the CDR3 is TGTGCCAGCAGTTACTCGGCCAGGGGGCGTCCGTACTATGGCTACACCTTC.